This T cell receptor (beta chain) was sequenced in a study of T cell repertoires in ileal Crohn's disease. Study-wide background: Biopsies of the neoterminal ileum at postoperative colonoscopy form M6 samples. Findings and caveats of the study: Clonal expansions were more frequent in active smokers than non-smokers at surgery.

The method was immunoSEQ multiplex PCR; TCRdb's version includes in-frame clones alone and lacks a portion of them. The sample consists of under 15,000 clones, about 82% of them appearing once. Time point defined: neoterminal ileum biopsy at postoperative endoscopy, about 6 months after surgery. The CDR3 has 15 amino acids. The junction had 5 bases not matched to a gene; V was cut back by 3 bases and J by 4 bases. CDR1 is SGHTA and CDR2 is FQGNSA in the germline V gene. This clone was counted a single time. Its target is unknown. Sequencing was done on a sample of ileal tissue. The chain links TRBV7-2 to TRBJ2-7; 11 bases match TRBD1. This clonotype originated in an adult with Crohn's disease. As DNA, the CDR3 is TGTGCCAGCAGCTTCGGACAGGGGGCAGCTTACGAGCAGTACTTC. Translating it yields CASSFGQGAAYEQYF.